These 15 T cell receptor beta chains were all obtained from the same sample, sequenced in a study of blood T cells in healthy people across ages. The use of a sample-barcoded 5' primer and a J-beta primer mix characterized a second PCR of about 6 to 12 cycles. Each CDR3 protein is one row after TCRdb ran MiXCR on the 5' RACE reads. Here the sample spans about 1.7 million distinct CDR3 sequences, 28% being singletons. The sequenced sample was blood. Every receptor here comes from a woman in her 30s in good health.

This clonotype was seen a few times. V usage is TRBV5-1 and J usage is TRBJ2-3; TRBD1 agrees at 9 bases. Germline V gives CDR1 SGHRS, CDR2 YFSETQ. J was trimmed by 6 bases and V by 0 bases; bases with no gene match: 5. CDR3 size: 15 residues. CDR3 protein: CASSLATGGIDTQYF. CDR3 bases: TGCGCCAGCAGCTTGGCCACAGGGGGCATCGATACGCAGTATTTT.

On this clonotype itself: Its ends do not fully match the called genes, so a read error is possible. The chain carries TRBV7-6 and TRBJ1-2, with TRBD1 matching over 7 bases. The CDR3 runs 13 residues. Germline CDR1 reads SGHVS; CDR2 reads FNYEAQ. The chain's CDR3 is CASSPGTDYCYTF. Written as DNA, the CDR3 is TGTGCCAGCAGCCCTGGGACAGACTATTGCTACACCTTC.

The V gene is TRBV20-1, the J gene TRBJ2-3; TRBD2 matches 7 bases. The CDR3 is made up of 14 amino acids. From germline, CDR1 is DFQATT and CDR2 SNEGSKA (reference sequence). V lost 4 bases and J lost 2; bases outside the gene matches: 6. CDR3 in amino acids: CSAKRTRSTDTQYF. CDR3 coding DNA: TGCAGTGCTAAAAGGACTAGATCCACAGATACGCAGTATTTT.

This clonotype was recorded at least ten times. The rearrangement links TRBV29-1 to TRBJ2-7, with D perhaps assigned TRBD1 or TRBD2 (5 bases each). This CDR3 is built from 12 residues. The germline V gene encodes CDR1 SQVTM and CDR2 ANQGSEA. The V and J ends lost 7 bases and 0 bases respectively, with 10 bases between them. CDR3 in amino acids: CSARDDSYEQYF. CDR3 nucleotide sequence: TGCAGCGCCCGGGACGACTCCTACGAGCAGTACTTC.

This clonotype has at least ten counts. The chain carries TRBV20-1 and TRBJ2-1; TRBD2 matches 7 bases. Germline CDR1 and CDR2: DFQATT and SNEGSKA (reference sequence). The CDR3 length is 15 residues. Trimming removed 6 bases from V and 3 bases from J; junction bases left unmatched: 11. DNA for the CDR3: TGCAGTGCCCGAAAAAGCGGGGTTAACTACAATGAGCAGTTCTTC. Amino acid sequence: CSARKSGVNYNEQFF.

V gene TRBV6-2 or TRBV6-3 combines with J gene TRBJ1-5; D remains ambiguous. The ends were cut back, 6 bases at V and 2 bases at J, with 11 bases in the middle. The germline V gene has CDR1 MNHEY and CDR2 SVGEGT. There are 14 residues in the CDR3. The CDR3 reads CASRFFGGNQPQHF. The CDR3 coding sequence is TGTGCCAGCAGGTTCTTTGGGGGCAATCAGCCCCAGCATTTT.

In its sample, this clonotype was seen a few times. CDR3 sequence: CAVRDRGYGYTF. The DNA for the CDR3 is TGTGCAGTTCGGGACAGGGGCTATGGCTACACCTTC. The chain has TRBV12-3 or TRBV12-4 and TRBJ1-2; 10 nucleotides match TRBD1. The CDR3 is 12 amino acids.

This clonotype was observed a few times. This sequence joins TRBV29-1 and TRBJ2-1; 9 nucleotides align to TRBD1. The CDR3 sequence is 12 residues long. CDR1 SQVTM and CDR2 ANQGSEA come from the germline V gene. The CDR3 protein is CGAQDRGDEQFF. In DNA, the CDR3 is TGCGGCGCCCAGGACAGGGGCGATGAGCAGTTCTTC.

This clonotype appeared once. The chain employs TRBV27 and TRBJ2-7; no reliable D call. This CDR3 is built from 13 residues. Trimming shortened V by 5 bases and J by 7 bases, and 15 bases separated the two germline ends. In germline, CDR1 is MNHEY, CDR2 SMNVEV (reference sequence). The chain's CDR3 is CASSPEGPHEQYF. CDR3 in DNA: TGTGCCAGCAGTCCCGAAGGTCCTCATGAGCAGTACTTC.

V usage is TRBV12-3 or TRBV12-4 and J usage is TRBJ2-7, with D tentatively TRBD1 (6 bases). With 8 bases removed from V and 3 bases from J, the gap between germline ends came to 11 bases. The CDR3 is 12 residues long. CDR3 protein: CASGWTVYEQYF. The DNA of the CDR3 is TGTGCCAGCGGGTGGACAGTCTACGAGCAGTACTTC.

This clonotype has just a few counts. CDR3 in DNA: TGTGCCAGCAGTTTACCACCGACAGGACTGAGCACAGATACGCAGTATTTT. It codes for CASSLPPTGLSTDTQYF. The rearrangement uses TRBV27 and TRBJ2-3, with a possible D match to TRBD1 (6 bases). The ends were cut back, 2 bases at V and 0 bases at J, with 15 bases in the middle. The CDR3 is made up of 17 amino acids. From germline, CDR1 is MNHEY and CDR2 SMNVEV (reference sequence).

A few counts support this clonotype. The chain joins TRBV18 to TRBJ1-1, with D uncertain. CDR3 length equals 13 residues. Trimming pared 3 bases from V and 3 bases from J, leaving 8 bases between. Germline assignment: CDR1 KGHSH and CDR2 LQKENI. CDR3 region: CASSPSSHTEAFF. The CDR3 DNA reads TGTGCCAGCTCACCGAGTTCACACACTGAAGCTTTCTTT.

This clonotype was found many times. The CDR3 here is CASTPPGAKNIQYF. CDR3 bases: TGTGCCAGCACCCCCCCGGGAGCCAAAAACATTCAGTACTTC. The rearrangement joins TRBV7-2 to TRBJ2-4; unclear D gene. The CDR3 runs 14 residues. Germline values: CDR1 SGHTA, CDR2 FQGNSA. Trimming took 7 bases from V and 0 from J, leaving 10 bases between them.

This clonotype has a count of ten or more. The J gene is TRBJ2-3, the V gene TRBV12-3 or TRBV12-4, with a possible D match to TRBD1 (5 bases). The CDR3 sequence is 13 residues long. Trimming removed 3 bases at V and 4 bases at J, with 8 bases between. The DNA for the CDR3 is TGTGCCAGCAGTTTGTTAGGGGCAGATACGCAGTATTTT. The encoded protein is CASSLLGADTQYF.

This clonotype was detected only once. The rearrangement joins TRBV21-1 to TRBJ2-1; the table calls TRBD1, which could not be checked here. TRBV21-1 has pseudogene status. The CDR3 contains 16 residues. The CDR3 region is CASSMGAAYLEETQFF. The CDR3 nucleotides are TGTGCCAGCAGCATGGGGGCGGCGTATTTGGAAGAGACCCAGTTCTTC.